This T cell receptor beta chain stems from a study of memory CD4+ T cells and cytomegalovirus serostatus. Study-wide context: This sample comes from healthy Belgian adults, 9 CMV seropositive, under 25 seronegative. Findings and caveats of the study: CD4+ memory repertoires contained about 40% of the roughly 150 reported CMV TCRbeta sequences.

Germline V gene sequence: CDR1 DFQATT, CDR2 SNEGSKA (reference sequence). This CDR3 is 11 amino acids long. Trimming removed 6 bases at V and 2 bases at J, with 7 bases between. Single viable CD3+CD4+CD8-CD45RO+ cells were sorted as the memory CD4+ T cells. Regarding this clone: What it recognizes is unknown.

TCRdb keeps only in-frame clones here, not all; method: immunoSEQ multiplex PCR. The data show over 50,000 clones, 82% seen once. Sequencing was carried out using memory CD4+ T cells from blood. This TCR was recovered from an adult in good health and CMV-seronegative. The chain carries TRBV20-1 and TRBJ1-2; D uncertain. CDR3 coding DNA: TGCAGTGCAGAGATAAACTATGGCTACACCTTC. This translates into CSAEINYGYTF.